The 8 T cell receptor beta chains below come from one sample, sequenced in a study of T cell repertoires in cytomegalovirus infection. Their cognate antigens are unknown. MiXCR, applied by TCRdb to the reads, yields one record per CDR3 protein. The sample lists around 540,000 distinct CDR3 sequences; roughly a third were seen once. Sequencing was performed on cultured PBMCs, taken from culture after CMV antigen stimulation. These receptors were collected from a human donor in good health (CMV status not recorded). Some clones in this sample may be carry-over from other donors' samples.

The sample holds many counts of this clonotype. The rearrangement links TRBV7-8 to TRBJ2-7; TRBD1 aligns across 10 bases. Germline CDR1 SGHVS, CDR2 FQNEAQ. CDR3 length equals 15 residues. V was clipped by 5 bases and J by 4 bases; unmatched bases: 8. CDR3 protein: CASSRPPGQGYEQYF. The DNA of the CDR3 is TGTGCCAGCAGCCGGCCTCCGGGACAGGGGTACGAGCAGTACTTC.

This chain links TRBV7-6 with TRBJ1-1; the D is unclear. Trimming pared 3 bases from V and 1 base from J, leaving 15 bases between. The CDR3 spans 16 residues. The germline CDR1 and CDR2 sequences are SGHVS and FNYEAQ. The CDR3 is CASSFSNRAQNTEAFF. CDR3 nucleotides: TGTGCCAGCAGCTTTTCAAATCGGGCCCAGAACACTGAAGCTTTCTTT. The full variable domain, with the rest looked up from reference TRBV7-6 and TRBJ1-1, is GAGVSQSPRYKVTKRGQDVALRCDPISGHVSLYWYRQALGQGPEFLTYFNYEAQQDKSGLPNDRFSAERPEGSISTLTIQRTEQRDSAMYRCASSFSNRAQNTEAFFGQGTRLTVV.

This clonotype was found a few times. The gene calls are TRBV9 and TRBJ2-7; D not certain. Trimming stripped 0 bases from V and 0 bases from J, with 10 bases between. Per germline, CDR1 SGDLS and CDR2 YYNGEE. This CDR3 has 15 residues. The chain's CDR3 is CASSVGGRSSYEQYF. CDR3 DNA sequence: TGTGCCAGCAGCGTAGGGGGTCGTAGCTCCTACGAGCAGTACTTC. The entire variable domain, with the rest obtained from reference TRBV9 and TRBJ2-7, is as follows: DSGVTQTPKHLITATGQRVTLRCSPRSGDLSVYWYQQSLDQGLQFLIQYYNGEERAKGNILERFSAQQFPDLHSELNLSSLELGDSALYFCASSVGGRSSYEQYFGPGTRLTVT.

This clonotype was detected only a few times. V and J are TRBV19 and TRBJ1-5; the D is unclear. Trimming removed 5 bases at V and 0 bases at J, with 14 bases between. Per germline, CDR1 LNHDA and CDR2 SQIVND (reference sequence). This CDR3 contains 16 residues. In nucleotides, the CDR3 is TGTGCCAGTAGTCCGGTGGACGGGTATAGCAATCAGCCCCAGCATTTT. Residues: CASSPVDGYSNQPQHF.

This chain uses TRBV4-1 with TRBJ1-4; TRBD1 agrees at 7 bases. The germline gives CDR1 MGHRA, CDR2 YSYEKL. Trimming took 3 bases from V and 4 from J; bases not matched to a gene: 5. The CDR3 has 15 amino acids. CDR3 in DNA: TGCGCCAGCAGCCAGGGGACAGCCGTTAATGAAAAACTGTTTTTT. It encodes CASSQGTAVNEKLFF.

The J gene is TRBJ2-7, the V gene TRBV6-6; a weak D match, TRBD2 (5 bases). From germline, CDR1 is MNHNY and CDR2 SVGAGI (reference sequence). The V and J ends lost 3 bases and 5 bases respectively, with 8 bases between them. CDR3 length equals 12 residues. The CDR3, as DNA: TGTGCCAGCAGTTATCGGGATGACGAGCAGTACTTC. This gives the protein CASSYRDDEQYF.

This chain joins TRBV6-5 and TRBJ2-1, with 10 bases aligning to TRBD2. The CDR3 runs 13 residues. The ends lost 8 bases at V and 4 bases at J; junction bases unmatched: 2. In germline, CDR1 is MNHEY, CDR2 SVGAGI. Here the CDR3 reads CASRSGRYNEQFF. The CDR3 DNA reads TGTGCCAGCCGTAGCGGGAGGTACAATGAGCAGTTCTTC.

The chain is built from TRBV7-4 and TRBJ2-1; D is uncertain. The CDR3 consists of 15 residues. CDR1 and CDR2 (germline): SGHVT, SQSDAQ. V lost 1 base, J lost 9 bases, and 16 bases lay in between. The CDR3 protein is CASSLDSGFGGEQFF. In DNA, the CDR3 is TGTGCCAGCAGCTTAGATTCGGGTTTCGGCGGTGAGCAGTTCTTC.